Here is one TCR beta chain with its context. Germline V gene data show CDR1 as SGHAT and CDR2 as FQNNGV. This CDR3 has 14 residues. Trimming cost V 1 base and J 3 bases, with 9 bases left between them. Using a CD8+CD4-CCR7+CD45RA+ phenotype, naive CD8 T cells were sorted. This entry is derived from a study of molecular identifiers for immune sequencing clone quantification. TCRdb reanalysed the PCR reads using MiXCR and keeps one entry per CDR3 protein. The table shows about 640,000 distinct CDR3 sequences, with 20% occurring only once. The rearrangement links TRBV11-2 to TRBJ1-2; D not certain. This TCR came from a human donor in good health. Some libraries in this study had Jurkat cell RNA spiked in. The sample taken for sequencing was naive CD8+ T cells from blood, with Jurkat cell RNA spiked in. Documented subset: FACS-sorted CD8+CD4-CCR7+CD45RA+ naive T cells. The CDR3 region has the DNA TGTGCCAGCAGCTTAGCCGGCGCAGACTATGGCTACACCTTC. Translating gives CASSLAGADYGYTF.